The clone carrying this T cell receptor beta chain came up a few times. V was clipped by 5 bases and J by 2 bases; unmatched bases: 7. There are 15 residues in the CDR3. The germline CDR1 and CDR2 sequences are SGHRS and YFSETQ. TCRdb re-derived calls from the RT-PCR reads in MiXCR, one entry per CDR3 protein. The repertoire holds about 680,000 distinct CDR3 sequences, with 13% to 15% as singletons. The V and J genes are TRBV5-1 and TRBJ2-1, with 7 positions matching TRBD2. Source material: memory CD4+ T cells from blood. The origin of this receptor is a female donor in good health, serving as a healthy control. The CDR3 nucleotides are TGCGCCAGCAGGGAGAGTGGGACTACCTACAATGAGCAGTTCTTC. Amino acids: CASRESGTTYNEQFF.